This T cell receptor beta chain was documented in a study of a mutant IDH1 vaccine in newly diagnosed glioma. Study-wide context: An approximately 62% male, approximately 38% female split and a mean age of around 37 years characterized treated patients. Before enrollment, patients got radiotherapy alone, temozolomide alone, or mostly the combination.

Regarding time point: baseline, week 1 (first vaccination visit). The treatment was: pre-vaccination baseline after standard-of-care therapy. Findings and caveats of the study: Patients showed vaccine-induced immune responses at a rate of roughly 93%.

To note about this clone: The antigen is not known.

Assay used: immunoSEQ multiplex PCR; TCRdb lists only in-frame clones, some missing. The sample records around 92,000 clones, about 90% being singletons. CDR3 length: 11 residues. V shed 6 bases and J shed 9 bases, with 11 bases lying between them. Per the germline V gene, CDR1 is SGHTA and CDR2 is FQGTGA. The J gene is TRBJ1-2, the V gene TRBV7-3, with D unresolved. Sample: PBMCs, taken from a glioma patient treated with radiotherapy, temozolomide or both. The clonotype comes from a woman aged 50 to 65 with glioma. CDR3 sequence (DNA): TGTGCCAGCAGTCCTCTGGGCAGCTACACCTTC. Its translation: CASSPLGSYTF.